These 20 T cell receptor beta chains originate from one sample sequenced in a study of Ad26.COV2.S vaccination and SARS-CoV-2 variants. Clones were sequenced by immunoSEQ multiplex PCR, and TCRdb holds only the in-frame ones, with some missing. The sample consists of about 440,000 clones, around 90% of them appearing once. The treatment was: around 19 received Ad26.COV2.S at low or high dose, single or two shots; several received placebo; per-sample allocation not given. The samples were gathered on day 63 after the first injection of vaccine or placebo. Material: peripheral blood, obtained in a trial of Ad26.COV2.S vaccine versus placebo. These receptors all stem from a person between 18 and 59 years old who received the Ad26.COV2.S COVID-19 vaccine or a placebo.

The chain has TRBV28 and TRBJ1-5; 9 positions agree with TRBD1. The CDR3 is 14 residues long. With V trimmed by 6 bases and J by 5 bases, 5 bases remained unmatched. The germline V gene has CDR1 MDHEN and CDR2 SYDVKM. The DNA of the CDR3 is TGTGCCAGCAGCCGGACAGGGGCCGATCAGCCCCAGCATTTT. Residues: CASSRTGADQPQHF.

This rearrangement joins TRBV7-6 to TRBJ2-5, with 12 bases matching TRBD2. Trimming took 3 bases from V and 5 from J; bases not matched to a gene: 7. The CDR3 consists of 16 residues. Germline CDR1 is SGHVS and CDR2 is FNYEAQ. Here the CDR3 reads CASSLLTSGSGETQYF. As DNA, the CDR3 is TGTGCCAGCAGCTTGCTGACTAGCGGGAGCGGTGAGACCCAGTACTTC. Looking up the rest from reference TRBV7-6 and TRBJ2-5 gives the full variable domain: GAGVSQSPRYKVTKRGQDVALRCDPISGHVSLYWYRQALGQGPEFLTYFNYEAQQDKSGLPNDRFSAERPEGSISTLTIQRTEQRDSAMYRCASSLLTSGSGETQYFGPGTRLLVL.

The chain has TRBV6-5 and TRBJ2-4; D gene ambiguous. V lost 11 bases to trimming and J lost 7 bases, with 15 bases between them. Germline V gene lookup returns CDR1 MNHEY and CDR2 SVGAGI. CDR3 length: 12 residues. The CDR3 coding sequence is TGTGCCGCCCAAAAGTTGGGGAACATTCAGTACTTC. Translating gives CAAQKLGNIQYF.

The chain carries TRBV28 and TRBJ1-1; possibly TRBD1 for D (5 bases). V gave up 5 bases and J gave up 3 bases, with 22 bases separating them. The V gene's germline CDR1 is MDHEN and CDR2 SYDVKM. The CDR3 length is 17 residues. The CDR3 protein is CASSPPRGSPRDTEAFF. In nucleotides, the CDR3 is TGTGCCAGCAGTCCACCCCGGGGCTCCCCACGAGACACTGAAGCTTTCTTT.

This rearrangement joins TRBV7-9 to TRBJ1-3; no definite D call. The germline gives CDR1 SEHNR, CDR2 FQNEAQ (reference sequence). CDR3 length equals 15 residues. Trimming cost V 7 bases and J 0 bases, with 13 bases left between them. Here the CDR3 reads CASTVLVGSGNTIYF. The DNA of the CDR3 is TGTGCCAGCACCGTGTTAGTGGGCTCTGGAAACACCATATATTTT. Based on the CDR3 plus reference TRBV7-9 and TRBJ1-3, the full variable domain is DTGVSQNPRHKITKRGQNVTFRCDPISEHNRLYWYRQTLGQGPEFLTYFQNEAQLEKSRLLSDRFSAERPKGSFSTLEIQRTEQGDSAMYLCASTVLVGSGNTIYFGEGSWLTVV.

The rearrangement links TRBV10-3 to TRBJ2-7, with no clear D. V was trimmed by 5 bases and J by 7 bases, leaving 9 bases between them. The V gene's germline CDR1 is ENHRY and CDR2 SYGVKD. This CDR3 has 11 residues. DNA of the CDR3: TGTGCCATCAGTTCGGTTGGGGAGCAGTACTTC. This gives the protein CAISSVGEQYF.

V is TRBV5-4 and J is TRBJ2-3; 8 bases map to TRBD2. Per germline, CDR1 SGHNT and CDR2 YYREEE (reference sequence). The CDR3 has 14 residues. J gave up 9 bases and V 2 bases, and 8 bases lay outside the gene matches. In nucleotides, the CDR3 is TGTGCCAGCAGCTTTCTGACTAGCGCATACACGCAGTATTTT. Amino acids: CASSFLTSAYTQYF.

This chain's CDR3 is CATTYQQETQYF. In DNA, the CDR3 is TGTGCCACCACGTACCAACAAGAGACCCAGTACTTC. The chain has TRBV7-9 and TRBJ2-5; unclear D gene. The germline V gene encodes CDR1 SEHNR and CDR2 FQNEAQ (reference sequence). This CDR3 is 12 amino acids long. V was clipped by 10 bases and J by 2 bases, with 11 bases between them.

This chain joins TRBV28 and TRBJ1-1, with 9 bases aligning to TRBD1. The CDR3 has 17 residues. CDR1 is MDHEN and CDR2 is SYDVKM in the germline V gene. V lost 6 bases, J lost 4 bases, and 15 bases stayed unmatched. The chain's CDR3 is CASSSTGTGSPGTEAFF. The DNA for the CDR3 is TGTGCCAGCAGCTCAACCGGGACAGGGAGCCCCGGCACTGAAGCTTTCTTT.

The chain is built from TRBV24-1 and TRBJ2-7; D gene ambiguous. Germline lookup yields CDR1 KGHDR and CDR2 SFDVKD. The length of the CDR3 is 13 residues. With 3 bases removed from V and 3 bases from J, the gap between germline ends came to 8 bases. The CDR3 loop is CATSDPNDYEQYF. CDR3 coding DNA: TGTGCCACCAGTGATCCGAACGACTACGAGCAGTACTTC.

V is TRBV27 and J is TRBJ2-5, with 10 bases identical to TRBD2. The CDR3 totals 20 residues. CDR1 and CDR2 from the germline V gene are MNHEY and SMNVEV (reference sequence). After removal of 3 bases from V and 5 bases from J, the junction contained 21 bases not matched to a gene. CDR3 nucleotides: TGTGCCAGCAGTTTTTTACCCCCTTCGAGGCTAGCGGGAGCTAGGGAGACCCAGTACTTC. Translation gives CASSFLPPSRLAGARETQYF.

This clone was recorded many times. V usage is TRBV11-1 and J usage is TRBJ2-2; D possibly corresponds to TRBD2 (6 bases). Germline V gene lookup returns CDR1 SGHAT and CDR2 FQDESV (reference sequence). The CDR3 totals 15 residues. Between the trimmed V and J ends, which lost 1 base and 7 bases, there was a span of 13 bases. The CDR3 sequence: CASSLVGLNGGELFF. CDR3 bases: TGTGCCAGCAGCTTAGTGGGACTTAACGGCGGGGAGCTGTTTTTT.

The CDR3 DNA follows: TGTGCCAGCTCACCAACCGGGACAGCCGCGAACACCGGGGAGCTGTTTTTT. Its protein is CASSPTGTAANTGELFF. The chain carries TRBV18 and TRBJ2-2, with TRBD1 identical over 7 bases. The germline V gene encodes CDR1 KGHSH and CDR2 LQKENI. The CDR3 totals 17 residues. Trimming cost V 2 bases and J 0 bases; bases outside gene matches: 6.

The CDR3 loop is CASSPGLQGLRFYGYTF. The CDR3 region has the DNA TGTGCCAGCAGTCCAGGTTTGCAGGGCCTGAGGTTCTATGGCTACACCTTC. The chain combines TRBV28 with TRBJ1-2; possibly TRBD1 for D (5 bases). Germline assignment: CDR1 MDHEN and CDR2 SYDVKM. This CDR3 is 17 amino acids long. Trimming shortened V by 5 bases and J by 4 bases, and 23 bases separated the two germline ends.

This rearrangement joins TRBV7-2 to TRBJ1-6, with unresolved D. The CDR3 runs to 15 residues. The germline V gene has CDR1 SGHTA and CDR2 FQGNSA. V was shortened by 1 base and J by 5 bases, with 9 bases between the two germline ends. CDR3 bases: TGTGCCAGCAGCTTAGGGGAGGCCAATAATTCACCCCTCCACTTT. The encoded protein is CASSLGEANNSPLHF.

This chain links TRBV5-6 with TRBJ2-6; D perhaps matches TRBD1 (5 bases). The CDR3 totals 18 residues. In germline, CDR1 is SGHDT, CDR2 YYEEEE. Trimming stripped 1 base from V and 0 bases from J, with 14 bases between. CDR3 loop: CASSLPQGRASGANVLTF. The CDR3 region has the DNA TGTGCCAGCAGCTTGCCCCAGGGTCGGGCCTCTGGGGCCAACGTCCTGACTTTC.

The genes are TRBV5-5 and TRBJ2-4; D may be TRBD2 (5 bases). The CDR3 loop spans 16 amino acids. Germline-derived CDR1 and CDR2 are SGHKS and YYEKEE (reference sequence). The germline V and J ends were trimmed by 2 bases and 0 bases, with 12 bases remaining between them. CDR3 nucleotides: TGTGCCAGCAGCTTTGGGAGTTTACTAGCCAAAAACATTCAGTACTTC. Translation gives CASSFGSLLAKNIQYF.

The chain has TRBV7-9 and TRBJ1-1, with 7 bases aligning to TRBD1. CDR1 is SEHNR and CDR2 is FQNEAQ in the germline V gene (reference sequence). With 1 base clipped from V and 5 bases from J, the junction kept 7 bases outside the gene matches. The CDR3 covers 15 residues. The CDR3 DNA reads as TGTGCCAGCAGCTTAGGGGAGGGGGCGAGGACTGAAGCTTTCTTT. This translates into CASSLGEGARTEAFF. The full variable domain, its missing parts supplied by reference TRBV7-9 and TRBJ1-1, is DTGVSQNPRHKITKRGQNVTFRCDPISEHNRLYWYRQTLGQGPEFLTYFQNEAQLEKSRLLSDRFSAERPKGSFSTLEIQRTEQGDSAMYLCASSLGEGARTEAFFGQGTRLTVV.

This clone showed up just once. The rearrangement uses TRBV5-1 and TRBJ2-1; 7 nucleotides agree with TRBD1. CDR3 size: 15 residues. Germline-derived CDR1 and CDR2 are SGHRS and YFSETQ. V shed 4 bases and J 4 bases; nucleotides not matched to a gene: 8. Here the CDR3 reads CASSLQGQGYNEQFF. The DNA for the CDR3 is TGCGCCAGCAGCCTACAGGGGCAGGGGTACAATGAGCAGTTCTTC. Based on the CDR3 plus reference TRBV5-1 and TRBJ2-1, the full variable domain is KAGVTQTPRYLIKTRGQQVTLSCSPISGHRSVSWYQQTPGQGLQFLFEYFSETQRNKGNFPGRFSGRQFSNSRSEMNVSTLELGDSALYLCASSLQGQGYNEQFFGPGTRLTVL.

Comment on this clone: Other DNA sequences of this sample code for an identical CDR3. The CDR3 reads CASSTPTGELFF. The CDR3 DNA sequence: TGTGCCAGCAGCACCCCCACCGGGGAGCTGTTTTTT. J is TRBJ2-2 and V is TRBV28; D unclear. This CDR3 is built from 12 residues. CDR1 is MDHEN and CDR2 is SYDVKM in the germline V gene. The ends were cut back, 6 bases at V and 4 bases at J, with 6 bases in the middle.